The 29 T cell receptor beta chains below come from one sample, sequenced in a study of blood T cells in healthy people across ages. Primers used in a second PCR of about 6 to 11 cycles were a sample-barcoded 5' primer and a J-beta primer mix. Via MiXCR, TCRdb re-called the 5' RACE reads, giving one row per CDR3 protein. The sample carries roughly 1,700,000 distinct CDR3 sequences, roughly 28% recorded once. Sequenced: blood. These receptor sequences come from a young woman in good health.

The J gene is TRBJ2-7, the V gene TRBV7-2, with D possibly matching TRBD1 (5 bases). This CDR3 has 16 residues. V was trimmed by 5 bases and J by 2 bases, leaving 19 bases between them. The germline CDR1 and CDR2 sequences are SGHTA and FQGNSA. The CDR3 spells CASSPQRPAGPYEQYF. DNA of the CDR3: TGTGCCAGCAGCCCCCAACGGCCGGCAGGGCCCTACGAGCAGTACTTC.

The chain links TRBV7-2 to TRBJ2-4, with D unclear. Deletions cut 1 base from V and 13 bases from J, with 17 bases between. CDR3 size: 14 residues. From germline, CDR1 is SGHTA and CDR2 FQGNSA. The CDR3 loop is CASSLDPASLEQYF. The CDR3 bases are TGTGCCAGCAGCTTAGATCCGGCTTCCCTGGAGCAGTACTTC.

The table lists this clonotype with a few counts. The CDR3 sequence is CASSLEKAYGYTF. As DNA, the CDR3 is TGTGCCAGCAGCTTAGAGAAGGCTTATGGCTACACCTTC. This sequence joins TRBV7-2 and TRBJ1-2; D remains ambiguous. From germline, CDR1 is SGHTA and CDR2 FQGNSA. The CDR3 loop spans 13 amino acids. V lost 1 base and J 5 bases, leaving 8 bases between the germline ends.

This clonotype has just a few counts. V is TRBV6-5 and J is TRBJ2-5; 7 bases are shared with TRBD1. The germline V gene encodes CDR1 MNHEY and CDR2 SVGAGI. The CDR3 covers 16 residues. The CDR3 reads CASQPSMGTEEETQYF. The CDR3, as DNA: TGTGCTTCTCAACCATCCATGGGGACAGAAGAAGAGACCCAGTACTTC.

This clonotype was observed at least ten times. CDR3 protein: CASSGVQVSGANVLTF. The CDR3 DNA is TGCGCCAGCTCTGGGGTACAGGTCTCTGGGGCCAACGTCCTGACTTTC. The rearrangement uses TRBV4-1 and TRBJ2-6; possibly TRBD1 for D (5 bases). This CDR3 is built from 16 residues. V lost 8 bases and J 0 bases, leaving 14 bases between the germline ends. The germline V gene encodes CDR1 MGHRA and CDR2 YSYEKL.

This clonotype was recorded a few times. This chain links TRBV24-1 with TRBJ2-1; either TRBD1 or TRBD2 may supply D (5 bases each). V lost 6 bases to trimming and J lost 9 bases, with 11 bases between them. The CDR3 consists of 12 residues. The germline V gene encodes CDR1 KGHDR and CDR2 SFDVKD. DNA of the CDR3: TGTGCCACCAGTCACGGGGCGGGTGAGCAGTTCTTC. Its protein product is CATSHGAGEQFF.

To note about this clonotype: Being one base from a much bigger clone, this may be a read error. The V and J genes are TRBV20-1 and TRBJ2-4; the D gene is possibly TRBD2 (5 bases). Gene TRBJ2-7 matches the end of the DNA better, so the J call may be wrong. The CDR3 has 15 residues. From germline, CDR1 is DFQATT and CDR2 SNEGSKA (reference sequence). DNA for the CDR3: TGCAGTGTTAGAGAGGGATCAGGAATTGAACTCGAGCAGTACTTC. Its translation is CSVREGSGIELEQYF.

There are a few counts of this clonotype. Sequence at one end of the junction differs from germline and may be a read error. CDR3 bases: TGTGCCAGCAGTTATGGCAACCAAGAGATCCAGTACTTC. Translating gives CASSYGNQEIQYF. V usage is TRBV6-5 and J usage is TRBJ2-5; unclear D gene. CDR3 size: 13 residues. Germline V gene sequence: CDR1 MNHEY, CDR2 SVGAGI.

Only a few counts were recorded for this clonotype. The rearrangement links TRBV15 to TRBJ1-1, with D possibly TRBD1 on 5 matching bases. The V and J ends lost 5 bases and 4 bases respectively, with 17 bases between them. Germline V gene lookup returns CDR1 LNHNV and CDR2 YYDKDF (reference sequence). The CDR3 is made up of 15 amino acids. This CDR3 reads CATSPRRGGGTEAFF. For the CDR3, the DNA is TGTGCCACCAGCCCACGGCGAGGCGGGGGCACTGAAGCTTTCTTT.

The DNA of the CDR3 is TGTGCCAGCAGCCAAGATAAGCGGCTAGCGGGAGGGGGAAACAATGAGCAGTTCTTC. Its protein is CASSQDKRLAGGGNNEQFF. This chain links TRBV3-1 with TRBJ2-1; 12 positions match TRBD2. Trimming at V came to 0 bases and at J to 5 bases, leaving 11 bases not matched to a gene. This CDR3 has 19 residues. CDR1 and CDR2 (germline): LGHDT, YNNKEL (reference sequence).

This sequence joins TRBV6-5 and TRBJ2-7; no clear D. Trimming removed 8 bases at V and 2 bases at J, with 13 bases between. Germline V gene lookup returns CDR1 MNHEY and CDR2 SVGAGI. There are 13 residues in the CDR3. The CDR3 sequence is CASQVSPAYEQYF. The DNA for the CDR3 is TGTGCCAGCCAAGTCAGCCCTGCCTACGAGCAGTACTTC.

Details on this clonotype: This may be a read error: a much more frequent sequence differs by one nucleotide. The chain carries TRBV10-3 and TRBJ2-3; 7 positions match TRBD1. Germline loops: CDR1 ENHRY, CDR2 SYGVKD. Germline trimming cut 3 bases from V and 4 bases from J; bases unmatched to any gene: 13. The CDR3 extends over 17 amino acids. The CDR3 spells CAISDDPRGSSADTQYF. The CDR3 bases are TGTGCCATCAGTGACGACCCCAGGGGGAGTAGCGCAGATACGCAGTATTTT.

This clonotype has ten or more counts. The V call is TRBV28, the J call TRBJ1-1; maybe TRBD1 (5 bases). V lost 7 bases to trimming and J lost 3 bases, with 15 bases between them. The CDR3 is 14 amino acids. Germline V lookup: CDR1 MDHEN, CDR2 SYDVKM. CDR3 amino acids: CASTEGTQHTEAFF. DNA of the CDR3: TGTGCCAGCACCGAAGGGACTCAACACACTGAAGCTTTCTTT.

J is TRBJ2-1 and V is TRBV5-1, with 11 bases lining up with TRBD1. CDR1 SGHRS and CDR2 YFSETQ come from the germline V gene. The V and J ends lost 6 bases and 8 bases, in that order; junction bases with no gene match: 7. The CDR3 consists of 14 residues. This CDR3 reads CASKSGDRGDEQFF. CDR3 nucleotides: TGCGCCAGCAAATCCGGGGACAGGGGGGATGAGCAGTTCTTC.

On this clonotype itself: This may come from a read error, since a much larger clone is one base off. The chain couples TRBV6-6 to TRBJ2-4; D not resolved. The better agreement between TRBJ2-7 and the DNA end casts doubt on the J call. The germline V gene encodes CDR1 MNHNY and CDR2 SVGAGI (reference sequence). The CDR3 covers 15 residues. DNA for the CDR3: TGTGCCAGCAGACTGAACTGGTACGTTGGGGACGAGCAGTACTTC. Its protein product is CASRLNWYVGDEQYF.

The sample holds many counts of this clonotype. The chain employs TRBV15 and TRBJ1-1; D might be TRBD1 (6 bases). The CDR3 totals 15 residues. The germline gives CDR1 LNHNV, CDR2 YYDKDF (reference sequence). Trimming took off 3 bases at V and 6 bases at J, with 17 bases between the two ends. The CDR3, as DNA: TGTGCCACCAGCAGCGCTCTTAGGGGGGGTCCTGAAGCTTTCTTT. Translation: CATSSALRGGPEAFF.

This clonotype occurred a few times. The rearrangement uses TRBV7-3 and TRBJ2-3; TRBD1 or TRBD2 may be the D gene (5 bases each). Trimming removed 5 bases at V and 0 bases at J, with 15 bases between. The CDR3 is 16 amino acids. Looked up from germline, CDR1 is SGHTA and CDR2 is FQGTGA. CDR3 sequence (DNA): TGTGCCAGCAGCCCCTGGGGACGGGCTAGCACAGATACGCAGTATTTT. It codes for CASSPWGRASTDTQYF.

In its sample, this clonotype was seen many times. The chain recombines TRBV9 with TRBJ2-1; D perhaps matches TRBD2 (6 bases). Germline assignment: CDR1 SGDLS and CDR2 YYNGEE. Trimming removed 0 bases at V and 2 bases at J, with 9 bases between. The CDR3 covers 15 residues. The CDR3 sequence: CASSVGLVAYNEQFF. In nucleotides, the CDR3 is TGTGCCAGCAGCGTAGGACTAGTGGCCTACAATGAGCAGTTCTTC.

The V and J genes are TRBV4-3 and TRBJ2-7; no clear D. Germline V gives CDR1 LGHNA, CDR2 YSLEER. With 0 bases removed from V and 2 bases from J, the gap between germline ends came to 14 bases. This CDR3 comprises 16 residues. CDR3 in DNA: TGCGCCAGCAGCCAAGAAGGGCAGGAATGGACCTACGAGCAGTACTTC. Amino acid sequence: CASSQEGQEWTYEQYF.

J is TRBJ2-3 and V is TRBV20-1, with D possibly called TRBD1 or TRBD2 (5 bases each). Looked up from germline, CDR1 is DFQATT and CDR2 is SNEGSKA (reference sequence). Trimming took off 7 bases at V and 0 bases at J, with 14 bases between the two ends. The CDR3 extends over 14 amino acids. This CDR3 is CSVKPGPSTDTQYF. In DNA form, the CDR3 reads TGCAGTGTTAAACCGGGACCCAGCACAGATACGCAGTATTTT.

Only a few counts were recorded for this clonotype. The junction differs from germline at one of its ends, possibly a read error. The genes are TRBV10-3 and TRBJ2-5; 9 nucleotides match TRBD2. The germline V gene encodes CDR1 ENHRY and CDR2 SYGVKD. There are 16 residues in the CDR3. The CDR3 region is CTISGDRLAGSETQYF. As DNA, the CDR3 is TGTACCATCAGTGGGGATCGGCTAGCGGGGTCGGAGACCCAGTACTTC.

This clonotype showed up just a few times. This chain uses TRBV24-1 with TRBJ1-4; possibly TRBD1 for D (5 bases). CDR1 and CDR2 from the germline V gene are KGHDR and SFDVKD. The CDR3 is 14 residues long. V was cut by 3 bases and J by 7 bases, with 11 bases left in between. The CDR3 sequence is CATSDRGSGEKLFF. In DNA form, the CDR3 reads TGTGCCACCAGTGATCGGGGGAGTGGTGAAAAACTGTTTTTT.

The chain is built from TRBV5-5 and TRBJ2-3; no reliable D call. V lost 6 bases, J lost 3 bases, and 14 bases lay in between. CDR3 length equals 14 residues. Looked up from germline, CDR1 is SGHKS and CDR2 is YYEKEE (reference sequence). The CDR3 coding sequence is TGTGCCAGCAATCCCGGTCGGGCGACAGATACGCAGTATTTT. Its protein is CASNPGRATDTQYF.

This clonotype was picked up a small number of times. This rearrangement joins TRBV9 to TRBJ2-1; possibly TRBD2 for D (6 bases). Deletions cut 5 bases from V and 4 bases from J, with 19 bases between. From germline, CDR1 is SGDLS and CDR2 YYNGEE. The CDR3 sequence is 16 residues long. CDR3 DNA sequence: TGTGCCAGCAGTGTCGATAGAGGGAGGACGTACAATGAGCAGTTCTTC. Protein sequence: CASSVDRGRTYNEQFF.

Many counts were recorded for this clonotype. J is TRBJ2-5 and V is TRBV7-2; 10 bases fit TRBD1. CDR3 size: 15 residues. With 5 bases clipped from V and 2 bases from J, the junction kept 5 bases outside the gene matches. The germline V gene encodes CDR1 SGHTA and CDR2 FQGNSA. The CDR3 region is CASSRDRGRQETQYF. The CDR3 DNA is TGTGCCAGCAGCCGGGACAGGGGCCGGCAAGAGACCCAGTACTTC.

The J gene is TRBJ1-1, the V gene TRBV12-3 or TRBV12-4; D is unclear. This CDR3 has 15 amino acids. V shed 2 bases and J shed 2 bases, with 12 bases lying between them. CDR3 DNA: TGTGCCAGCAGTTTAAGGGCCCAAGGCAACACTGAAGCTTTCTTT. It translates to CASSLRAQGNTEAFF.

The rearrangement links TRBV7-8 to TRBJ2-7; 7 bases agree with TRBD2. With V trimmed by 1 base and J by 2 bases, 5 bases remained unmatched. The CDR3 spans 15 residues. The germline CDR1 and CDR2 sequences are SGHVS and FQNEAQ. The CDR3 region has the DNA TGTGCCAGCAGCTTAGAGCTAGCGGCTACCTACGAGCAGTACTTC. Translating gives CASSLELAATYEQYF.

This chain uses TRBV9 with TRBJ1-3; 7 positions match TRBD1. Germline trimming cut 4 bases from V and 4 bases from J; bases unmatched to any gene: 11. The CDR3 runs 16 residues. Germline values: CDR1 SGDLS, CDR2 YYNGEE. CDR3 protein: CASSPFRDSPGNTIYF. The CDR3 DNA reads as TGTGCCAGCAGCCCATTCCGGGACAGCCCGGGAAACACCATATATTTT.

The table lists this clonotype with a few counts. CDR3 bases: TGTGCCAGCAGTGAACTGACTAGGCAAAATGAGCAGTTCTTC. This gives the protein CASSELTRQNEQFF. The J gene is TRBJ2-1, the V gene TRBV2, with a tentative D call TRBD2 (6 bases). Germline V gene sequence: CDR1 SNHLY, CDR2 FYNNEI. This CDR3 region has 14 residues. V was pared by 2 bases and J by 7 bases, with 12 bases between.